One sample yielded the 21 T cell receptor beta chains listed below, sequenced in a study of vaccination effects on CD4 cells after COVID-19. Measured with immunoSEQ multiplex PCR; TCRdb has only the in-frame clones, and not every one. The table shows roughly 42,000 clones, with under 85% occurring only once. The antigens of these receptors remain unknown. Before any sequencing was done, the ViraFEST assay used viral peptide pools to expand antigen-specific CD4+ T cells. Subsequent to less than 13 days of culture, CD4+ T cells were isolated. Nucleocapsid antibodies stayed negative before and after vaccination, showing no earlier SARS-CoV-2 infection. The sample in question was CD4+ T cells from PBMCs cultured with HCoV-NL63 spike peptides, obtained before COVID-19 vaccination. Every receptor here comes from a human donor who received a COVID-19 vaccine.

The rearrangement uses TRBV6-5 and TRBJ1-2; maybe TRBD1 (5 bases). Trimming took off 0 bases at V and 7 bases at J, with 12 bases between the two ends. There are 14 residues in the CDR3. CDR1 MNHEY and CDR2 SVGAGI come from the germline V gene. The CDR3 region has the DNA TGTGCCAGCAGTTACTCGATATCGGGGGGTGGCTACACCTTC. Encoded protein: CASSYSISGGGYTF.

V usage is TRBV5-1 and J usage is TRBJ2-3; 11 bases match TRBD2. After removal of 4 bases from V and 3 bases from J, the junction contained 7 bases not matched to a gene. CDR1 SGHRS and CDR2 YFSETQ come from the germline V gene. The CDR3 spans 16 residues. CDR3 in DNA: TGCGCCAGCAGCCCGGAACTAGCGGGGGCTACAGATACGCAGTATTTT. This codes for CASSPELAGATDTQYF.

The chain uses TRBV28 and TRBJ2-1; D unclear. Trimming took off 3 bases at V and 6 bases at J, with 15 bases between the two ends. Germline V gene lookup returns CDR1 MDHEN and CDR2 SYDVKM. The CDR3 contains 15 residues. The CDR3 bases are TGTGCCAGCAGTTTTTATTGGGGTTCTCGCAATGAGCAGTTCTTC. Translating it yields CASSFYWGSRNEQFF.

This clone came up once. The rearrangement links TRBV7-2 to TRBJ1-2; 12 bases are shared with TRBD1. The CDR3 contains 14 residues. J was trimmed by 9 bases and V by 5 bases; bases with no gene match: 7. Germline CDR1 is SGHTA and CDR2 is FQGNSA. CDR3: CASSKPGQGASYTF. Here the CDR3 DNA reads TGTGCCAGCAGCAAACCGGGACAGGGGGCAAGCTACACCTTC.

This chain joins TRBV5-4 and TRBJ1-4, with D uncertain. Germline V lookup: CDR1 SGHNT, CDR2 YYREEE (reference sequence). This CDR3 region has 15 residues. V was pared by 2 bases and J by 0 bases, with 8 bases between. The CDR3 DNA sequence: TGTGCCAGCAGCTTAATTGGAGCAACTAATGAAAAACTGTTTTTT. Residues: CASSLIGATNEKLFF.

This clone was recorded a few times. The V and J genes are TRBV7-2 and TRBJ2-3; 11 bases line up with TRBD2. The CDR3 runs 17 residues. The germline gives CDR1 SGHTA, CDR2 FQGNSA. Trimming cost V 6 bases and J 4 bases; bases outside gene matches: 12. The CDR3 sequence is CASSFLPSGGRADTQYF. DNA of the CDR3: TGTGCCAGCAGTTTCCTACCTAGCGGGGGGAGGGCAGATACGCAGTATTTT.

The chain carries TRBV3-1 (or the pseudogene TRBV3-2) and TRBJ2-2, with D possibly matching TRBD1 (6 bases). This CDR3 has 15 residues. Germline V gives CDR1 LGHDT, CDR2 YNNKEL (reference sequence). V was cut by 2 bases and J by 2 bases, with 9 bases left in between. The CDR3 region is CASSQRGTNTGELFF. The CDR3 DNA follows: TGTGCCAGCAGCCAAAGGGGGACAAACACCGGGGAGCTGTTTTTT.

V usage is TRBV6-5 and J usage is TRBJ2-3, with D possibly called TRBD1 or TRBD2 (6 bases each). Germline assignment: CDR1 MNHEY and CDR2 SVGAGI. V was cut by 1 base and J by 1 base, with 12 bases left in between. The CDR3 length is 16 residues. The CDR3 coding sequence is TGTGCCAGCAGTTACTTGCCGGGGGCCCGCACAGATACGCAGTATTTT. Its protein product is CASSYLPGARTDTQYF.

The rearrangement links TRBV5-5 to TRBJ1-2; possible D gene TRBD1, 6 bases. Germline CDR1 is SGHKS and CDR2 is YYEKEE (reference sequence). Deletions cut 0 bases from V and 4 bases from J, with 10 bases between. CDR3 length: 14 residues. In DNA form, the CDR3 reads TGTGCCAGCAGCTTGGCCACAGGGATCTATGGCTACACCTTC. This gives the protein CASSLATGIYGYTF.

The chain recombines TRBV5-1 with TRBJ2-3; D is undetermined. Trimming took 5 bases from V and 4 from J, leaving 11 bases between them. CDR3 length equals 13 residues. Germline V gives CDR1 SGHRS, CDR2 YFSETQ. In DNA, the CDR3 is TGCGCCAGCAGTAAGGATTTGGCAGATACGCAGTATTTT. It codes for CASSKDLADTQYF.

The chain is built from TRBV4-3 and TRBJ2-3; 12 nucleotides line up with TRBD1. In germline, CDR1 is LGHNA, CDR2 YSLEER. This CDR3 has 18 residues. V lost 5 bases, J lost 1 base, and 10 bases stayed unmatched. CDR3 protein: CASSYSGQGASGTDTQYF. For the CDR3, the DNA is TGCGCCAGCAGCTATTCGGGACAGGGGGCGAGTGGCACAGATACGCAGTATTTT.

The V and J genes are TRBV29-1 and TRBJ1-2, with D possibly matching TRBD1 (6 bases). From germline, CDR1 is SQVTM and CDR2 ANQGSEA. Trimming pared 7 bases from V and 4 bases from J, leaving 16 bases between. This CDR3 spans 13 amino acids. CDR3 in DNA: TGCAGCGGTTACAGGGAGTCGGGCTATGGCTACACCTTC. This gives the protein CSGYRESGYGYTF.

The chain combines TRBV5-1 with TRBJ2-6; 9 nucleotides match TRBD1. The CDR3 length is 17 residues. V shed 4 bases, J shed 2 bases, and the junction held 7 bases outside the gene matches. CDR1 SGHRS and CDR2 YFSETQ come from the germline V gene. The CDR3 region is CASSAGTGSPGANVLTF. The CDR3 DNA follows: TGCGCCAGCAGCGCCGGGACAGGGTCCCCTGGGGCCAACGTCCTGACTTTC.

The V gene is TRBV18, the J gene TRBJ2-6; 7 bases map to TRBD1. V lost 10 bases and J lost 2; bases outside the gene matches: 5. Germline V gene lookup returns CDR1 KGHSH and CDR2 LQKENI. This CDR3 has 14 residues. CDR3 in DNA: TGTGCCACCTCGGGACAGACTGGGGCCAACGTCCTGACTTTC. It encodes CATSGQTGANVLTF.

The chain is built from TRBV3-1 (or the pseudogene TRBV3-2) and TRBJ2-5, with D perhaps matching TRBD1 (6 bases). V dropped 1 base and J dropped 3 bases, with 15 bases sitting between them. This CDR3 is 16 amino acids long. Germline CDR1 and CDR2: LGHDT and YNNKEL (reference sequence). The CDR3 coding sequence is TGTGCCAGCAGCCAAGTGTCGAGACACAGGGAAGAGACCCAGTACTTC. Amino acid sequence: CASSQVSRHREETQYF.

The genes are TRBV5-1 and TRBJ1-1, with D uncertain. This CDR3 has 14 residues. Germline V gene lookup returns CDR1 SGHRS and CDR2 YFSETQ. Trimming removed 0 bases at V and 7 bases at J, with 13 bases between. This CDR3 is CASSLGQVFNEAFF. The CDR3 DNA reads as TGCGCCAGCAGCTTGGGCCAGGTATTTAATGAAGCTTTCTTT. Filled out from reference TRBV5-1 and TRBJ1-1, the complete variable domain reads KAGVTQTPRYLIKTRGQQVTLSCSPISGHRSVSWYQQTPGQGLQFLFEYFSETQRNKGNFPGRFSGRQFSNSRSEMNVSTLELGDSALYLCASSLGQVFNEAFFGQGTRLTVV.

The chain recombines TRBV25-1 with TRBJ1-2; no definite D call. CDR1 MGHDK and CDR2 SYGVNS come from the germline V gene. With 2 bases removed from V and 7 bases from J, the gap between germline ends came to 8 bases. The CDR3 has 12 amino acids. CDR3 sequence: CASSEVGVGYTF. The CDR3 DNA is TGTGCCAGCAGTGAAGTAGGAGTTGGCTACACCTTC.

The chain employs TRBV5-1 and TRBJ1-1; D remains unclear. The V end was cut by 3 bases, the J end by 1 base, with 7 bases between. Germline V gene lookup returns CDR1 SGHRS and CDR2 YFSETQ. The CDR3 extends over 13 amino acids. CDR3 residues: CASSWDKNTEAFF. The CDR3 DNA reads TGCGCCAGCAGCTGGGATAAGAACACTGAAGCTTTCTTT.

The chain has TRBV2 and TRBJ2-7; D is possibly TRBD2 (6 bases). Per germline, CDR1 SNHLY and CDR2 FYNNEI. This CDR3 region has 12 residues. Between the trimmed V and J ends, which lost 5 bases and 9 bases, there was a span of 14 bases. DNA of the CDR3: TGTGCCAGCAGTTTAGCCCCCGGGAGGCAGTACGTC. Protein sequence: CASSLAPGRQYV.

This rearrangement joins TRBV6-5 to TRBJ1-1, with TRBD1 matching 8 bases. The junction had 11 bases not matched to a gene; V was cut back by 5 bases and J by 6 bases. The CDR3 is 15 residues long. Per the germline V gene, CDR1 is MNHEY and CDR2 is SVGAGI. The CDR3 loop reads CASSQGAGIRAEAFF. CDR3 sequence (DNA): TGTGCCAGCAGTCAGGGGGCAGGTATTAGGGCTGAAGCTTTCTTT.

CDR3 protein: CASSPTLGAWHQPQHF. In DNA, the CDR3 is TGTGCCAGCAGCCCAACCCTCGGGGCCTGGCATCAGCCCCAGCATTTT. V gene TRBV5-5 combines with J gene TRBJ1-5, with a tentative D call TRBD1 (5 bases). The CDR3 has 16 amino acids. Germline lookup yields CDR1 SGHKS and CDR2 YYEKEE (reference sequence). V gave up 4 bases and J gave up 5 bases, with 19 bases separating them.